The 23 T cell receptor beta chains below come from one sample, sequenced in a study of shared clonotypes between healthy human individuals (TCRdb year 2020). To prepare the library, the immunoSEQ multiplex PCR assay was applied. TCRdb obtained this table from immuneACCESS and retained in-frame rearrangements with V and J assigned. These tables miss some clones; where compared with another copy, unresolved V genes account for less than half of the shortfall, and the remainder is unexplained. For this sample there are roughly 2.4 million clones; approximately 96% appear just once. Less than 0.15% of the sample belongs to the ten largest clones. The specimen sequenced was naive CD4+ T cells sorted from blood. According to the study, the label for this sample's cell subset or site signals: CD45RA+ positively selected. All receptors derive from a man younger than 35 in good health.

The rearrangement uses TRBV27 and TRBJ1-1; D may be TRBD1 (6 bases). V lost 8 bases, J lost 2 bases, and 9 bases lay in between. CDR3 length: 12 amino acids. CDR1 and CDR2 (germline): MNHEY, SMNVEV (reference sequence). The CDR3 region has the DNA TGTGCCAGCGGACAGCTTAACACTGAAGCTTTCTTT. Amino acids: CASGQLNTEAFF.

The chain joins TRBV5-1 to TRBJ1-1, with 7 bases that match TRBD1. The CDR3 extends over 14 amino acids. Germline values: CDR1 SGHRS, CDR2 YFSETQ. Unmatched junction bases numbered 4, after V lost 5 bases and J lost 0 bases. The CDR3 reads CASRRDSVNTEAFF. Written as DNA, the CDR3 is TGCGCCAGCAGAAGGGACAGCGTGAACACTGAAGCTTTCTTT.

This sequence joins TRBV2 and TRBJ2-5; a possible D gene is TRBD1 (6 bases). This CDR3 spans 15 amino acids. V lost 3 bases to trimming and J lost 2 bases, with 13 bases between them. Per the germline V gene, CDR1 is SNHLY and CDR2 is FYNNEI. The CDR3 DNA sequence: TGTGCCAGCAGTGAGGGACAAATTTCTCAAGAGACCCAGTACTTC. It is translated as CASSEGQISQETQYF.

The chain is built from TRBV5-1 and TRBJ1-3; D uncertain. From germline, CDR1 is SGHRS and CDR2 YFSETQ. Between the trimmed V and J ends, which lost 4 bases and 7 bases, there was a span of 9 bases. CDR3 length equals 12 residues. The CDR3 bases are TGCGCCAGCAGCCCCAGAGGTAACACCATATATTTT. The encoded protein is CASSPRGNTIYF.

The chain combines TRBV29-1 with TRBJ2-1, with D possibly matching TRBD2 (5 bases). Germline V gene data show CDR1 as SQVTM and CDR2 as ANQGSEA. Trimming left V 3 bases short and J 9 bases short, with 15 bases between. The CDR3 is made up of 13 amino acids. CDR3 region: CSVEIDRGVEQFF. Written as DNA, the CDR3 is TGCAGCGTTGAGATAGATCGGGGTGTTGAGCAGTTCTTC.

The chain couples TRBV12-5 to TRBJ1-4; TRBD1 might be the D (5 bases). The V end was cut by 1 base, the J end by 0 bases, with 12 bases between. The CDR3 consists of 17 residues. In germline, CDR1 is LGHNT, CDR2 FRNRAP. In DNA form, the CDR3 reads TGTGCTAGTGGTTTGGCCCACGACAGAGCAACTAATGAAAAACTGTTTTTT. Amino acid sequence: CASGLAHDRATNEKLFF.

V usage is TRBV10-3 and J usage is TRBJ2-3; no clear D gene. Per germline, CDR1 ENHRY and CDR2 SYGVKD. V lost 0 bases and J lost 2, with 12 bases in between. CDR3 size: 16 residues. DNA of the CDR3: TGTGCCATCAGTGAGTCGGCACTGGCATCCACAGATACGCAGTATTTT. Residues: CAISESALASTDTQYF.

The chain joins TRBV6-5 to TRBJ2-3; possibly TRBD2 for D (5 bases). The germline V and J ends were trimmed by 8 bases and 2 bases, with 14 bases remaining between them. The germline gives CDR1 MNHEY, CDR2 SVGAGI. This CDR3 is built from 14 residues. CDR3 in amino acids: CASRLLDFTDTQYF. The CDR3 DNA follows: TGTGCCAGCCGGCTGCTGGACTTCACAGATACGCAGTATTTT.

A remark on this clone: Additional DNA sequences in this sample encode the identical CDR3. Here the CDR3 DNA reads TGTGCCAGCAGCCGACAGGGGAACACTGAAGCTTTCTTT. Translating it yields CASSRQGNTEAFF. The V and J genes are TRBV6-6 and TRBJ1-1; 7 nucleotides line up with TRBD1. CDR1 is MNHNY, CDR2 SVGAGI, per germline (reference sequence). The CDR3 extends over 13 amino acids. V lost 6 bases to trimming and J lost 1 base; unmatched junction nucleotides: 2.

This chain's CDR3 is CASGLSKTGRLNEQFF. The CDR3 bases are TGTGCTAGTGGTTTGTCTAAGACGGGTAGGTTAAATGAGCAGTTCTTC. The rearrangement links TRBV12-5 to TRBJ2-1; D is ambiguous. CDR3 length: 16 amino acids. With 2 bases removed from V and 7 bases from J, the gap between germline ends came to 18 bases. Germline-derived CDR1 and CDR2 are LGHNT and FRNRAP. Drawing the rest from reference TRBV12-5 and TRBJ2-1, the complete variable domain is DARVTQTPRHKVTEMGQEVTMRCQPILGHNTVFWYRQTMMQGLELLAYFRNRAPLDDSGMPKDRFSAEMPDATLATLKIQPSEPRDSAVYFCASGLSKTGRLNEQFFGPGTRLTVL.

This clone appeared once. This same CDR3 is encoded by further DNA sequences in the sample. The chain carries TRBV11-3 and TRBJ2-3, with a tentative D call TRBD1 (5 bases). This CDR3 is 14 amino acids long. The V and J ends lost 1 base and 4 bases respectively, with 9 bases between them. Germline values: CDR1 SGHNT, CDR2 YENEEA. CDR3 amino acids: CASSLGGAADTQYF. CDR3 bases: TGTGCCAGCAGCTTAGGGGGCGCAGCAGATACGCAGTATTTT.

CDR3 bases: TGTGCCAGCAGGGATGAAAAACTGTTTTTT. Its translation is CASRDEKLFF. This chain links TRBV28 with TRBJ1-4, with D unclear. CDR1 is MDHEN, CDR2 SYDVKM, per germline. This CDR3 is built from 10 residues. Trimming left V 6 bases short and J 6 bases short, with 2 bases between.

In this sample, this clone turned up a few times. CDR3 in amino acids: CASSYWTDYEQYF. The DNA of the CDR3 is TGTGCCAGCAGCTATTGGACAGACTACGAGCAGTACTTC. The V and J genes are TRBV7-2 and TRBJ2-7, with a tentative D call TRBD1 (6 bases). The CDR3 runs to 13 residues. V gave up 4 bases and J gave up 3 bases, with 10 bases separating them. CDR1 SGHTA and CDR2 FQGNSA come from the germline V gene.

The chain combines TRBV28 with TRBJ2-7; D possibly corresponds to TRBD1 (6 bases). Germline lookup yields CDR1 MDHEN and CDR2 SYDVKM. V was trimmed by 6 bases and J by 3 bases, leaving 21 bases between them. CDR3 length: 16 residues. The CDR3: CASSPRPAQGRYEQYF. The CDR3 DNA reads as TGTGCCAGCAGCCCCCGTCCCGCACAGGGCCGCTACGAGCAGTACTTC. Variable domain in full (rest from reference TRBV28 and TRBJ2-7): DVKVTQSSRYLVKRTGEKVFLECVQDMDHENMFWYRQDPGLGLRLIYFSYDVKMKEKGDIPEGYSVSREKKERFSLILESASTNQTSMYLCASSPRPAQGRYEQYFGPGTRLTVT.

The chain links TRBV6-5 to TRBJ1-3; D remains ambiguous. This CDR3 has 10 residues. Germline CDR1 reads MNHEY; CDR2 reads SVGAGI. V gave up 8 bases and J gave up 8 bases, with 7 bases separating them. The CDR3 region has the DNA TGTGCCAGCGGTGGGGACACCATATATTTT. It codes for CASGGDTIYF.

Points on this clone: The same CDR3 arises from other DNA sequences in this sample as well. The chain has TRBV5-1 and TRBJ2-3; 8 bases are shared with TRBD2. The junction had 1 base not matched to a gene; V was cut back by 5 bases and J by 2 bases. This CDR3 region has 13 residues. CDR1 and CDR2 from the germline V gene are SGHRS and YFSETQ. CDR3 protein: CASSSGDTDTQYF. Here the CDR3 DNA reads TGCGCCAGCAGTAGCGGGGACACAGATACGCAGTATTTT.

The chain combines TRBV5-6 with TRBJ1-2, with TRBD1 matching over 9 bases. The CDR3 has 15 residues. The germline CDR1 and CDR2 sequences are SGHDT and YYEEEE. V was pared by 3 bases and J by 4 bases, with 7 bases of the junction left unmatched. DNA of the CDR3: TGTGCCAGCAGCTCACCGGGACAGGGCATCTATGGCTACACCTTC. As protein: CASSSPGQGIYGYTF.

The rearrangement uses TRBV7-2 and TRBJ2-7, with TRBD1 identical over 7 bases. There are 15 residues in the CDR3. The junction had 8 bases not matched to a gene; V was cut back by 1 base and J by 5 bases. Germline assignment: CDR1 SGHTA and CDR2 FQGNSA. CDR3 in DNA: TGTGCCAGCAGCTTAGACCCCAGGGGGTGGGACGAGCAGTACTTC. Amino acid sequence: CASSLDPRGWDEQYF.

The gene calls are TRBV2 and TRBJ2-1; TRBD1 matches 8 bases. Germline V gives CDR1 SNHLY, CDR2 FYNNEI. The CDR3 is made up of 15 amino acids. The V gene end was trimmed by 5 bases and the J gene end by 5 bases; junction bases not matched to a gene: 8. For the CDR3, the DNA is TGTGCCAGCAGTTCCGACAGGGGATCCCACAATGAGCAGTTCTTC. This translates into CASSSDRGSHNEQFF.

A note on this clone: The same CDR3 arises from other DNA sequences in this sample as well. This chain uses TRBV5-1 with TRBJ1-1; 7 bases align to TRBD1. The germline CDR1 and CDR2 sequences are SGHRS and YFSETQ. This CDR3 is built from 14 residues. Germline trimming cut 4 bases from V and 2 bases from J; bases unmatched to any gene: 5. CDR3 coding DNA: TGCGCCAGCAGCACCGGACAGGTAAACACTGAAGCTTTCTTT. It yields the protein CASSTGQVNTEAFF.

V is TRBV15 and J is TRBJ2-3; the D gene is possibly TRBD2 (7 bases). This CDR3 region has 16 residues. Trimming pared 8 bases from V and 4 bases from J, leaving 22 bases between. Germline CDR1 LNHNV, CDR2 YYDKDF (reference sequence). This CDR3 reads CATDYQGGGRADTQYF. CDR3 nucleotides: TGTGCCACCGATTATCAAGGAGGGGGGAGGGCAGATACGCAGTATTTT.

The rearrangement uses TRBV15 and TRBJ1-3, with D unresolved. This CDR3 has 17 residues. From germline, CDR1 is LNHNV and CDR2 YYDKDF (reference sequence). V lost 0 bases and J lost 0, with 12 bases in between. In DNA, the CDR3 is TGTGCCACCAGCAGAGATCATGGCGGGAACTCTGGAAACACCATATATTTT. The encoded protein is CATSRDHGGNSGNTIYF.

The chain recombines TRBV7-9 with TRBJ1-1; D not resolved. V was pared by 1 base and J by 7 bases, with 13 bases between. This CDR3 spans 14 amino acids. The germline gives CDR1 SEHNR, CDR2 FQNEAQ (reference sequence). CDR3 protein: CASSLDGTEGEAFF. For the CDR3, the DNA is TGTGCCAGCAGCTTAGACGGAACCGAGGGTGAAGCTTTCTTT. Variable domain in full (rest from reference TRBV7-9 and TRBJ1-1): DTGVSQNPRHKITKRGQNVTFRCDPISEHNRLYWYRQTLGQGPEFLTYFQNEAQLEKSRLLSDRFSAERPKGSFSTLEIQRTEQGDSAMYLCASSLDGTEGEAFFGQGTRLTVV.